This entry concerns a single T cell receptor beta chain. Its antigen is not known. In the PCR, 60 Vbeta and 13 Jbeta primers were used. The protocol was immunoSEQ multiplex PCR, while the TCRdb copy is restricted to in-frame clones and leaves out a portion. Of about 170,000 clones listed, about 80% are singletons. This sample was included in a study of cytomegalovirus exposure and HLA in healthy donors. Notes on the study in general: Reportedly, diagnosis of cytomegalovirus status by the classifier showed high specificity and sensitivity. When analyzed later, a missense DCLRE1C variant was found to be linked to TCR beta V- and J-gene trimming. Presence/absence analyses supposed approximately even sequencing depth among donors. Per published accounts, TCR beta sequences correctly predicted the HLA-A and HLA-B alleles of most subjects.

V was clipped by 4 bases and J by 0 bases; unmatched bases: 0. The CDR3 extends over 14 amino acids. Germline CDR1 WSHSY, CDR2 SAAADI. The receptor's source is a woman aged 30 to 39 in good health and CMV-seropositive. The specimen sequenced was PBMCs. This sequence joins TRBV10-2 and TRBJ2-3, with 8 bases fitting TRBD1. CDR3 coding DNA: TGCGCCAGCAGTGGGACAGGGAGCACAGATACGCAGTATTTT. Translated: CASSGTGSTDTQYF.